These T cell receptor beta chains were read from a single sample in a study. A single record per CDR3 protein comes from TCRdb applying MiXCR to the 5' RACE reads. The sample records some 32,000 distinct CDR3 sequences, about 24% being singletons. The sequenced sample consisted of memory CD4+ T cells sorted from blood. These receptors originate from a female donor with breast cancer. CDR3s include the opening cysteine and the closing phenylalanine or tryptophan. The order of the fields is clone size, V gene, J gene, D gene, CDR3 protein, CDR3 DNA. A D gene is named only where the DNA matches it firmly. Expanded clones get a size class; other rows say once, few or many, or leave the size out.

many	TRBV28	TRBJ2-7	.	CASSSPGSPGREQYF	TGTGCCAGCAGTTCCCCGGGCAGCCCTGGGCGCGAGCAGTACTTC
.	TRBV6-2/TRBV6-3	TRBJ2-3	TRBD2	CASSSRREVTDTQYF	TGTGCCAGCAGTTCCCGTCGGGAGGTCACAGATACGCAGTATTTT
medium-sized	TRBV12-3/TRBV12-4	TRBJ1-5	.	CASTQTGPSWPQHF	TGTGCCAGCACCCAGACAGGTCCCTCTTGGCCCCAGCATTTT
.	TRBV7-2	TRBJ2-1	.	CASSLFRAKEQFF	TGTGCCAGCAGCTTATTCAGGGCCAAAGAGCAGTTCTTC
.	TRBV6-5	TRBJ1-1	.	CASTADPEAFF	TGTGCCAGCACCGCCGATCCTGAAGCTTTCTTT
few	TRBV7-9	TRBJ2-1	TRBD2	CASSFDPVGLAGGNEQFF	TGTGCCAGCAGCTTCGACCCTGTAGGGCTAGCGGGAGGCAATGAGCAGTTCTTC
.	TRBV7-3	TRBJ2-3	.	CASSNSHASTDTQYF	TGTGCCAGCAGCAATAGCCATGCTAGCACAGATACGCAGTATTTT
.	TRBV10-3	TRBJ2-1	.	CASITESSSYNEQFF	TGTGCCAGCATAACGGAATCGAGCTCCTACAATGAGCAGTTCTTC
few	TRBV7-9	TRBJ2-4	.	CASSLTTTVAKNIQYF	TGTGCCAGCAGCTTAACAACGACTGTAGCCAAAAACATTCAGTACTTC
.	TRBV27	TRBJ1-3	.	CASRGGNTIYF	TGTGCCAGCAGGGGAGGAAACACCATATATTTT